One and the same sample provided the 4 T cell receptor beta chains below, sequenced in a study of Graves' ophthalmopathy and Graves' hyperthyroidism. The authors amplified TCR beta CDR3 regions, and they did so from RNA transcripts for repertoire sequencing. The authors performed first-round RT-PCR with HTBI primers and then a second-round multiplex PCR. From the multiplex PCR reads, TCRdb called clonotypes with MiXCR, one entry per CDR3 protein. The sample includes more than 1,000,000 distinct CDR3 sequences, less than 45% of them seen just once. The sequencing input was peripheral blood or thyroid tissue (not recorded which). The receptor source for this set is an adult man with Graves' hyperthyroidism.

The chain uses TRBV7-9 and TRBJ2-7; 7 bases align to TRBD1. The V gene end was trimmed by 5 bases and the J gene end by 3 bases; junction bases not matched to a gene: 13. The germline V gene encodes CDR1 SEHNR and CDR2 FQNEAQ (reference sequence). The CDR3 is 16 residues long. The CDR3 loop is CASSHPLTGSGYEQYF. CDR3 sequence (DNA): TGTGCCAGCAGCCACCCATTGACAGGGAGTGGCTACGAGCAGTACTTC.

On this clonotype itself: One junction end disagrees with the germline gene, perhaps due to a read error. The chain joins TRBV7-8 to TRBJ2-2; D is ambiguous. The V gene's germline CDR1 is SGHVS and CDR2 FQNEAQ. The CDR3 is 13 residues long. This CDR3 reads CASSQLLTGELFF. CDR3 sequence (DNA): TGCGCCAGCAGCCAACTCCTCACCGGGGAGCTGTTTTTT.

The chain carries TRBV20-1 and TRBJ2-2; 11 bases are a match to TRBD1. This CDR3 is built from 17 residues. Trimming took 2 bases from V and 6 from J; bases not matched to a gene: 11. The germline gives CDR1 DFQATT, CDR2 SNEGSKA (reference sequence). This chain's CDR3 is CSARSAGQGVVSGELFF. The DNA of the CDR3 is TGCAGTGCTAGAAGCGCGGGACAGGGGGTAGTCTCCGGGGAGCTGTTTTTT.

As DNA, the CDR3 is TGTGCCAGCAGCTTTGGAGCGGGAGGGCCTACCGGGGAGCTGTTTTTT. Its translation: CASSFGAGGPTGELFF. V is TRBV25-1 and J is TRBJ2-2; TRBD2 agrees at 10 bases. V was clipped by 6 bases and J by 5 bases; unmatched bases: 9. Germline CDR1 is MGHDK and CDR2 is SYGVNS. CDR3 length equals 16 residues.